One and the same sample provided the 14 T cell receptor beta chains below, sequenced in a study of Graves' ophthalmopathy and Graves' hyperthyroidism. Amplification targeted the TCR beta CDR3 regions, with RNA transcripts as the source material. Amplification began with first-round RT-PCR using HTBI primers, then second-round multiplex PCR was performed. MiXCR was run by TCRdb on the multiplex PCR reads, yielding one entry per CDR3 protein. The data show 200,000 to 250,000 distinct CDR3 sequences, roughly 21% seen once. Sequencing was performed on peripheral blood. The receptors here all came from a woman aged 45-65 years with Graves' ophthalmopathy.

This clonotype was seen at least ten times. The chain combines TRBV2 with TRBJ2-5, with 9 bases lining up with TRBD2. Germline loops: CDR1 SNHLY, CDR2 FYNNEI. The CDR3 contains 16 residues. Losses at the gene ends were 6 bases for V and 7 bases for J; bases not matched to a gene: 15. The chain's CDR3 is CASSAVSEREEVTQYF. CDR3 DNA sequence: TGTGCCAGCAGCGCCGTTTCGGAGCGGGAGGAAGTGACCCAGTACTTC.

Note on this clonotype: This may stem from a read error, because a much larger clone lies one nucleotide away. V and J are TRBV20-1 and TRBJ1-5; no clear D gene. The CDR3 length is 13 residues. CDR1 is DFQATT, CDR2 SNEGSKA, per germline (reference sequence). The ends were cut back, 8 bases at V and 3 bases at J, with 14 bases in the middle. CDR3 loop: CSPRGENNQPQHF. CDR3 in DNA: TGCAGTCCCCGCGGTGAGAACAATCAGCCCCAGCATTTT.

The V gene is TRBV28, the J gene TRBJ2-4, with TRBD2 as a possible D gene (6 bases). The germline V and J ends were trimmed by 6 bases and 1 base, with 19 bases remaining between them. CDR1 is MDHEN, CDR2 SYDVKM, per germline. The CDR3 has 17 amino acids. The CDR3 nucleotides are TGTGCCAGCAGAGGGGACGGACGGGAGTGGGCCAAAAACATTCAGTACTTC. Its translation is CASRGDGREWAKNIQYF.

The chain has TRBV4-1 and TRBJ2-7; perhaps TRBD2 as D (5 bases). CDR3 length: 15 amino acids. V lost 5 bases, J lost 3 bases, and 17 bases lay in between. The germline CDR1 and CDR2 sequences are MGHRA and YSYEKL. CDR3 in amino acids: CASSRALGENYEQYF. The DNA for the CDR3 is TGCGCCAGCAGCAGAGCACTAGGAGAGAACTACGAGCAGTACTTC.

This chain links TRBV7-2 with TRBJ1-2; the D is unclear. CDR1 and CDR2 (germline): SGHTA, FQGNSA. The V gene lost 3 bases and the J gene lost 2 bases, with 13 bases spanning the gap. The CDR3 has 15 amino acids. The CDR3, as DNA: TGTGCCAGCAGCTTGTCTGGACCGCAAAACTATGGCTACACCTTC. Translated, it gives CASSLSGPQNYGYTF.

In this sample, this clonotype turned up many times. This sequence joins TRBV28 and TRBJ2-7; D is perhaps TRBD2 (5 bases). The CDR3 extends over 14 amino acids. Trimming shortened V by 10 bases and J by 0 bases, and 16 bases separated the two germline ends. Per the germline V gene, CDR1 is MDHEN and CDR2 is SYDVKM. CDR3 nucleotides: TGTGCCACCCTAGGAGAGGGTAGCTCCTACGAGCAGTACTTC. Translation: CATLGEGSSYEQYF.

There are many counts of this clonotype. This chain uses TRBV6-1 with TRBJ1-5; D gene unclear. Looked up from germline, CDR1 is MNHNS and CDR2 is SASEGT. V lost 1 base to trimming and J lost 0 bases, with 7 bases between them. The CDR3 runs to 15 residues. The CDR3 DNA sequence: TGTGCCAGCAGTGAAGTCTCCAATAGCAATCAGCCCCAGCATTTT. Protein sequence: CASSEVSNSNQPQHF.

This clonotype was recorded at least ten times. This chain joins TRBV5-1 and TRBJ1-2, with 9 bases that match TRBD1. Germline V gene sequence: CDR1 SGHRS, CDR2 YFSETQ. The CDR3 runs to 15 residues. J lost 1 base, V lost 0 bases, and 1 base had no gene match. This chain's CDR3 is CASSLETGGNYGYTF. The CDR3 DNA reads TGCGCCAGCAGCTTGGAGACAGGGGGTAACTATGGCTACACCTTC. Full variable domain (outside the CDR3, taken from reference TRBV5-1 and TRBJ1-2): KAGVTQTPRYLIKTRGQQVTLSCSPISGHRSVSWYQQTPGQGLQFLFEYFSETQRNKGNFPGRFSGRQFSNSRSEMNVSTLELGDSALYLCASSLETGGNYGYTFGSGTRLTVV.

This clonotype was seen a few times. V gene TRBV29-1 combines with J gene TRBJ2-2; D is undetermined. Germline-derived CDR1 and CDR2 are SQVTM and ANQGSEA. The germline V and J ends were trimmed by 7 bases and 7 bases, with 7 bases remaining between them. The CDR3 has 10 amino acids. The CDR3 here is CSAPGGELFF. The CDR3 DNA reads TGCAGCGCCCCGGGCGGGGAGCTGTTTTTT.

The rearrangement links TRBV12-1 to TRBJ2-5; the table's D call TRBD1 went unverified against the DNA. TRBV12-1 is designated a pseudogene. CDR3 length: 16 amino acids. CDR3 amino acids: CASSLTGAGVQETQYF. CDR3 nucleotides: TGTGCCAGCAGCTTAACGGGGGCAGGGGTGCAAGAGACCCAGTACTTC.

This clonotype has a count of ten or more. The chain links TRBV7-9 to TRBJ2-7; perhaps D is TRBD1 or TRBD2 (5 bases each). V was trimmed by 2 bases and J by 6 bases, leaving 11 bases between them. Germline CDR1 and CDR2: SEHNR and FQNEAQ (reference sequence). The CDR3 covers 13 residues. CDR3: CASSLLGTVEQYF. In DNA, the CDR3 is TGTGCCAGCAGCTTATTGGGGACGGTCGAGCAGTACTTC.

This clonotype was counted ten times or more. The chain links TRBV2 to TRBJ1-1, with D uncertain. The CDR3 has 11 residues. Germline V gives CDR1 SNHLY, CDR2 FYNNEI. Between the trimmed V and J ends, which lost 4 bases and 4 bases, there was a span of 4 bases. The CDR3 region has the DNA TGTGCCAGCAGTGGTCGCACTGAAGCTTTCTTT. Protein sequence: CASSGRTEAFF.

The chain is built from TRBV28 and TRBJ1-1; D uncertain. Germline CDR1 reads MDHEN; CDR2 reads SYDVKM. This CDR3 spans 13 amino acids. Trimming stripped 3 bases from V and 1 base from J, with 6 bases between. The CDR3 sequence: CASSFRRNTEAFF. Here the CDR3 DNA reads TGTGCCAGCAGTTTCCGACGGAACACTGAAGCTTTCTTT. Full variable domain (outside the CDR3, taken from reference TRBV28 and TRBJ1-1): DVKVTQSSRYLVKRTGEKVFLECVQDMDHENMFWYRQDPGLGLRLIYFSYDVKMKEKGDIPEGYSVSREKKERFSLILESASTNQTSMYLCASSFRRNTEAFFGQGTRLTVV.

J is TRBJ2-7 and V is TRBV12-3 or TRBV12-4; the D gene is possibly TRBD2 (6 bases). Trimming took 6 bases from V and 4 from J, leaving 16 bases between them. This CDR3 has 14 residues. CDR3 protein: CASSGTDQEYEQYF. The CDR3 bases are TGTGCCAGCAGCGGGACTGACCAGGAATACGAGCAGTACTTC.